These T cell receptor beta chains were read from a single sample in a study of cytomegalovirus exposure and HLA in healthy donors. Here immunoSEQ multiplex PCR was the method, and the copy in TCRdb shows in-frame clones only, minus some. The table lists some 74,000 clones, about 66% of them singletons, with roughly a fifth in the top ten. The sample consisted of PBMCs. Receptor source: a middle-aged man in good health and CMV-seropositive. The CDR3 runs from the conserved cysteine through the conserved F or W. Each record gives: CDR3 DNA, CDR3 protein, clone size, D gene, J gene, V gene. D genes are given only for firm matches. Rows may omit the clone size; those that give it use once, few, many or a size class.

CDR3 DNA: TGCGCCAGCAGCTTGTCACAGGGGGACTACGAGCAGTACTTC
CDR3 protein: CASSLSQGDYEQYF
clone size: NA
D gene: TRBD1
J gene: TRBJ2-7
V gene: TRBV5-1

CDR3 DNA: TGTGCCAGCTCACCATTAGGACAGGTGAAGACCGGGGAGCTGTTTTTT
CDR3 protein: CASSPLGQVKTGELFF
clone size: NA
D gene: TRBD1
J gene: TRBJ2-2
V gene: TRBV18

CDR3 DNA: TGTGCCAGCAGTTTATCCCGAGCGACTGAAGCTTTCTTT
CDR3 protein: CASSLSRATEAFF
clone size: NA
D gene: NA
J gene: TRBJ1-1
V gene: TRBV27

CDR3 DNA: TGCGCCAGCAGCTATGGCGCCGGGTATGGCTACACCTTC
CDR3 protein: CASSYGAGYGYTF
clone size: NA
D gene: NA
J gene: TRBJ1-2
V gene: TRBV4-3

CDR3 DNA: TGTGCCAGCAGTTACGCGCCGGGTTCTGGAAACACCATATATTTT
CDR3 protein: CASSYAPGSGNTIYF
clone size: few
D gene: NA
J gene: TRBJ1-3
V gene: TRBV6-5

CDR3 DNA: TGTGCCAGCAGCCGGGACTCAACCTACGAGCAGTACTTC
CDR3 protein: CASSRDSTYEQYF
clone size: few
D gene: NA
J gene: TRBJ2-7
V gene: TRBV7-6

CDR3 DNA: TGTGCCAGCAGCTTAGAGGGGCGGGAGCAGTACTTC
CDR3 protein: CASSLEGREQYF
clone size: NA
D gene: TRBD2
J gene: TRBJ2-5
V gene: TRBV7-9

CDR3 DNA: TGTGCCAGCAGTGACGGGGACATAGACTACGAGCAGTACTTC
CDR3 protein: CASSDGDIDYEQYF
clone size: NA
D gene: NA
J gene: TRBJ2-7
V gene: TRBV6-1

CDR3 DNA: TGTGCCAGCAGCGTGCGTTACACCGGGGAGCTGTTTTTT
CDR3 protein: CASSVRYTGELFF
clone size: NA
D gene: NA
J gene: TRBJ2-2
V gene: TRBV9

CDR3 DNA: TGTGCCACCAGCAGAGTAGGGCTTGGACAGGAAAATGAAAAACTGTTTTTT
CDR3 protein: CATSRVGLGQENEKLFF
clone size: NA
D gene: TRBD1
J gene: TRBJ1-4
V gene: TRBV15

CDR3 DNA: TGTGCCAGCTCGGGTCGACAGGTAGAATTGTCGACTGAAAAACTGTTTTTT
CDR3 protein: CASSGRQVELSTEKLFF
clone size: NA
D gene: NA
J gene: TRBJ1-4
V gene: TRBV18

CDR3 DNA: TGTGCCACCAGCTCAATGGGCGCAACCGGGACAGGCAACTATGGCTACACCTTC
CDR3 protein: CATSSMGATGTGNYGYTF
clone size: NA
D gene: TRBD1
J gene: TRBJ1-2
V gene: TRBV15

CDR3 DNA: TGTGCCAGCAGCTCCCAGAATGGCGGGACCGGGGAGCTGTTTTTT
CDR3 protein: CASSSQNGGTGELFF
clone size: NA
D gene: NA
J gene: TRBJ2-2
V gene: TRBV5-4

CDR3 DNA: TGTGCCATCTCCGGGGGCCAGCGGGGGTCAGATACGCAGTATTTT
CDR3 protein: CAISGGQRGSDTQYF
clone size: NA
D gene: TRBD2
J gene: TRBJ2-3
V gene: TRBV10-3

CDR3 DNA: TGTGCCAGCAGTGCTTCGACCGTTGGAGCAGATACGCAGTATTTT
CDR3 protein: CASSASTVGADTQYF
clone size: NA
D gene: NA
J gene: TRBJ2-3
V gene: TRBV6-1

CDR3 DNA: TGTGCCAGCATGGGGGGTTCCTACAATGAGCAGTTCTTC
CDR3 protein: CASMGGSYNEQFF
clone size: few
D gene: NA
J gene: TRBJ2-1
V gene: TRBV2

CDR3 DNA: TGTGCCAGCAGCTTGTCCGGGACAGACTTCACCGGGGAGCTGTTTTTT
CDR3 protein: CASSLSGTDFTGELFF
clone size: NA
D gene: TRBD1
J gene: TRBJ2-2
V gene: TRBV7-2

CDR3 DNA: TGTGCCAGCTCATCGTTTTACGAGCAGTACTTC
CDR3 protein: CASSSFYEQYF
clone size: few
D gene: NA
J gene: TRBJ2-7
V gene: TRBV6-5

CDR3 DNA: TGCAGCGGGGGGCAGACCTACGAGCAGTACTTC
CDR3 protein: CSGGQTYEQYF
clone size: few
D gene: NA
J gene: TRBJ2-7
V gene: TRBV29-1

CDR3 DNA: TGCGCCAGCAGCCAAGGAGGCGGGGGGAGCGGGGAGCTGTTTTTT
CDR3 protein: CASSQGGGGSGELFF
clone size: NA
D gene: TRBD2
J gene: TRBJ2-2
V gene: TRBV4-1